This T cell receptor beta chain originates from a study of CD8 T cells in ankylosing spondylitis. Study-level points and caveats: A TCR beta motif of several highly homologous variants seemed to mark ankylosing spondylitis blood. CD8+ by phenotype, disease-linked clones were relatively rare in peripheral blood. The clones that were linked to disease were reported to be significantly enriched in matched synovial fluid samples from ankylosing spondylitis patients.

The length of the CDR3 is 13 residues. CDR1 and CDR2 from the germline V gene are SGHRS and YFSETQ. V was clipped by 4 bases and J by 5 bases, with 10 bases between them. As the method for making TCR beta libraries, quantitative 5'-RACE with molecular barcodes was used. TCRdb called the 5' RACE reads again in MiXCR, with one record for every CDR3 protein. Altogether 400,000 or so distinct CDR3 sequences are present, approximately 26% being singletons, with the ten largest covering 0.89%. Comment on this clonotype: Its target is unknown.

The gene calls are TRBV5-1 and TRBJ2-1; D call uncertain. Sequencing used blood, either unsorted or a sorted T cell fraction (not recorded which). The clonotype was recovered from a male donor with ankylosing spondylitis. This CDR3 is CASSITADNEQFF. The CDR3, as DNA: TGCGCCAGCAGCATTACGGCGGACAATGAGCAGTTCTTC. Supplemented by reference TRBV5-1 and TRBJ2-1, the full variable domain reads KAGVTQTPRYLIKTRGQQVTLSCSPISGHRSVSWYQQTPGQGLQFLFEYFSETQRNKGNFPGRFSGRQFSNSRSEMNVSTLELGDSALYLCASSITADNEQFFGPGTRLTVL.